Presented here are 10 T cell receptor beta chains from one specimen sequenced in a study of OX40 agonist ivuxolimab in advanced cancers. Sequencing was performed with immunoSEQ multiplex PCR; in TCRdb, only in-frame clones are kept and a portion is missing. The sample holds 55,000 to 85,000 clones, around 86% seen once. Here the sequenced sample was CD4+ or CD8+ T cells sorted from blood, taken in a trial of the OX40 agonist ivuxolimab. The receptor source for this set is an adult with an advanced solid tumor such as melanoma, head and neck, liver or kidney cancer.

V gene TRBV18 combines with J gene TRBJ1-1, with D possibly TRBD1 on 5 matching bases. The germline V gene encodes CDR1 KGHSH and CDR2 LQKENI. Trimming took 2 bases from V and 1 from J, leaving 8 bases between them. The CDR3 sequence is 14 residues long. The CDR3 region is CASSPGRENTEAFF. CDR3 bases: TGTGCCAGCTCACCAGGCAGGGAGAACACTGAAGCTTTCTTT. Full variable domain (outside the CDR3, taken from reference TRBV18 and TRBJ1-1): NAGVMQNPRHLVRRRGQEARLRCSPMKGHSHVYWYRQLPEEGLKFMVYLQKENIIDESGMPKERFSAEFPKEGPSILRIQQVVRGDSAAYFCASSPGRENTEAFFGQGTRLTVV.

This clone was recorded once. The V call is TRBV6-1, the J call TRBJ1-4; D ambiguous. This CDR3 has 15 amino acids. Trimming removed 1 base at V and 7 bases at J, with 13 bases between. CDR1 is MNHNS and CDR2 is SASEGT in the germline V gene. CDR3 amino acids: CASSEGNWEGEKLFF. The DNA for the CDR3 is TGTGCCAGCAGTGAAGGGAATTGGGAGGGTGAAAAACTGTTTTTT.

The V and J genes are TRBV7-2 and TRBJ1-2, with D uncertain. Trimming shortened V by 6 bases and J by 3 bases, and 11 bases separated the two germline ends. Germline CDR1 reads SGHTA; CDR2 reads FQGNSA. The CDR3 sequence is 13 residues long. The CDR3 spells CASSGDGYYGYTF. DNA for the CDR3: TGTGCCAGCAGTGGCGACGGGTACTATGGCTACACCTTC.

The chain combines TRBV13 with TRBJ2-3; 11 bases are shared with TRBD2. Germline V lookup: CDR1 PRHDT, CDR2 FYEKMQ (reference sequence). The CDR3 has 16 amino acids. V dropped 5 bases and J dropped 1; count of bases not matched to a gene: 5. CDR3 residues: CASSISGGAGTDTQYF. The CDR3 DNA reads TGTGCCAGCAGCATTAGCGGGGGGGCGGGCACAGATACGCAGTATTTT.

The V and J genes are TRBV7-7 and TRBJ2-5, with D perhaps TRBD1 (6 bases). Germline V gene lookup returns CDR1 SSHAT and CDR2 FNYEAQ (reference sequence). There are 14 residues in the CDR3. The germline V and J ends were trimmed by 6 bases and 5 bases, with 16 bases remaining between them. CDR3 in DNA: TGTGCCAGCAGTCATCAGGGGTTAGGGGAGACCCAGTACTTC. As protein: CASSHQGLGETQYF.

The chain recombines TRBV18 with TRBJ1-2; D gene uncertain. The CDR3 is 14 residues long. CDR1 is KGHSH, CDR2 LQKENI, per germline. Trimming removed 4 bases at V and 3 bases at J, with 12 bases between. CDR3 nucleotide sequence: TGTGCCAGCTCACTATCGGTCGGGTACTATGGCTACACCTTC. Protein: CASSLSVGYYGYTF.

Regarding this clone: Other DNA variants within this sample encode the same CDR3. CDR3 sequence reads: CASSVSGGETQYF. CDR3 DNA: TGTGCCAGCAGCGTTTCGGGGGGAGAGACCCAGTACTTC. The chain employs TRBV9 and TRBJ2-5; TRBD2 agrees at 7 bases. J was trimmed by 4 bases and V by 2 bases; bases with no gene match: 2. CDR1 and CDR2 (germline): SGDLS, YYNGEE. The CDR3 sequence is 13 residues long.

The V and J genes are TRBV6-5 and TRBJ2-2, with D tentatively TRBD1 (5 bases). Trimming pared 5 bases from V and 7 bases from J, leaving 14 bases between. Germline V gives CDR1 MNHEY, CDR2 SVGAGI. The CDR3 has 14 residues. This CDR3 is CASSDWGRVGELFF. In DNA form, the CDR3 reads TGTGCCAGCAGTGATTGGGGCCGGGTCGGGGAGCTGTTTTTT.

V and J are TRBV10-2 and TRBJ2-2; D may be TRBD2 (7 bases). The germline V and J ends were trimmed by 7 bases and 5 bases, with 14 bases remaining between them. The CDR3 sequence is 14 residues long. Per germline, CDR1 WSHSY and CDR2 SAAADI. In DNA, the CDR3 is TGCGCCAGCATGGGGGGGGCTTGGACCGGGGAGCTGTTTTTT. Amino acid sequence: CASMGGAWTGELFF.

This chain connects TRBV25-1 to TRBJ2-5; D is perhaps TRBD2 (5 bases). CDR1 is MGHDK, CDR2 SYGVNS, per germline. This CDR3 is built from 15 residues. The ends were cut back, 4 bases at V and 2 bases at J, with 14 bases in the middle. The CDR3 DNA is TGTGCCAGCAGTGCTCGACCGGGAATGCAAGAGACCCAGTACTTC. Translation gives CASSARPGMQETQYF.